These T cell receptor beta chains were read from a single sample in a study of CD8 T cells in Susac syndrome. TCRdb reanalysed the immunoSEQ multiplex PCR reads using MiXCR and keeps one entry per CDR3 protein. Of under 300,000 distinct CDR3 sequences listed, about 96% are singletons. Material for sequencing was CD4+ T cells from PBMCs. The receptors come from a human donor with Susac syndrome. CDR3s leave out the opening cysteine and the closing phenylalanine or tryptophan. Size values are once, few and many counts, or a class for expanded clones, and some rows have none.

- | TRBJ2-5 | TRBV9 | ASSVFRGGQETQY
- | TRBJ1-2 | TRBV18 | ASSPIDGSNYGYT
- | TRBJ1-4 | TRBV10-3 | AIRDRGQEKLF
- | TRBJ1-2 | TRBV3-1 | ASTNGGGHGYT
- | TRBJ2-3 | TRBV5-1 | ASTGTGTDTQY
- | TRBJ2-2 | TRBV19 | ASLRRGGTGELF
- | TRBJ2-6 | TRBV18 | ASSPLQGSGANVLT
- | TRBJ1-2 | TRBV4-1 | ASSLGQGATRGYT
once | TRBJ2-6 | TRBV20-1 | SARGRAGATSGANVLT
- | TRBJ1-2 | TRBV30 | AWSFPGQKYGYT
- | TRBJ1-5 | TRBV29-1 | SVVEELDQPQH
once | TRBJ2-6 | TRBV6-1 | ASTEGQGKAGANVLT
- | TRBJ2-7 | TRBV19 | ASSITAQSYEQY
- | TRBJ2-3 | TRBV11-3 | TSTLEGGSTDTQY
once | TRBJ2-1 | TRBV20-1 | SAPDRGNEQF
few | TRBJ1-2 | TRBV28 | ASRPGGANYGYT
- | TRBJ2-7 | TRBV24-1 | ATSDPNRGEQY
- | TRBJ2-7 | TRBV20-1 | SAYSGVSYEQY
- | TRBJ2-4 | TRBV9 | ASSTAPQGATDIQY
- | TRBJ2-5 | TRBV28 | ASSLQGQGEKETQY
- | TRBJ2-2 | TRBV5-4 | VSSPNTGELF
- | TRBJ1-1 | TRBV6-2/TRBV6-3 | ASGSTGGTEAF
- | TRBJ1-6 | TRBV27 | ASSLRPSGQLGNSPLH
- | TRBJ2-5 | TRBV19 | ASSATGSETQY
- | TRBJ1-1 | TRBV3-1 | ASSPGQGANTEAF
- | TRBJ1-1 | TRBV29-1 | SVAQGLNTEAF
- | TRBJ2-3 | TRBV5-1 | ASSWTRGPSRAHTDTQY
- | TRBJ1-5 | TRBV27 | ASSPWIDNRPQH
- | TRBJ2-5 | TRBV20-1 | SASEGLETQY
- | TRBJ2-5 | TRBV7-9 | ASSFTGGPGETQY
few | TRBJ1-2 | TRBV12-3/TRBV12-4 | ASSSLNYGYT
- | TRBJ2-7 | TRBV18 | ASSPMAGGPDEQY
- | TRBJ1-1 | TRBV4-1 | ASSQWGTEAF
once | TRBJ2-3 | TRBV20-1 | SASLAQY
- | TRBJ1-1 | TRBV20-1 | SATPGFMNTEAF
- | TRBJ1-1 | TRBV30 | AWSLGFGPGDEAF
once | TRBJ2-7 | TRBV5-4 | ASSSGQGVVYEQY
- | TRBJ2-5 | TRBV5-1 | ASSRSQETQY
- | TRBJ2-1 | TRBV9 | ASSVGTSWEQF
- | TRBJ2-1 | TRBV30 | ASREGPNEQF
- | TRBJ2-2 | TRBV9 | ASSVAGGRYTGELF
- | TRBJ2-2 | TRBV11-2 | ASSLGYRLAGNTGELF
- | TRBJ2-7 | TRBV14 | ASSQSLLREQY
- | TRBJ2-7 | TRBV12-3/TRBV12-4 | ANSLVGPWGYEQY
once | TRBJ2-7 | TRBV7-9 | ASSPSGVAGPASYEQY
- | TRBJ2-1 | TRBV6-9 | ASSYPRRRETGSYNEQF
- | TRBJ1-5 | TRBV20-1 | SARTRSNQPQH
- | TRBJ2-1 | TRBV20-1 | SAPLAGRPGEQF
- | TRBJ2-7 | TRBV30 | AWKGARLGEQY
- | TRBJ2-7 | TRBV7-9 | ATGTEDYEQY
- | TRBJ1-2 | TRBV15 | ATSRDMGRYGYT
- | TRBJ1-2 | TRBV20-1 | SARDLDRLAGYT
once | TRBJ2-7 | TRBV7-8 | ASSLEQADKDYEQY
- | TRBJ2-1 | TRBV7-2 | ASSLPGRVGQF